These 27 T cell receptor beta chains were sequenced from one sample in a study of CD4 T cells in relation to SARS-CoV-2 and coronaviruses (dated by TCRdb to the early 2020s). CD4+ T cells from unexposed donors were collected before the COVID-19 pandemic (2011-2018). Libraries were built with the immunoSEQ multiplex PCR assay. TCRdb holds this immuneACCESS table with in-frame rearrangements only. Some clones are missing; in checked studies, unresolved V genes explain under half, and the rest has no known cause. This sample is represented by about 68,000 clones; 90% to 95% of them were singletons. The top ten constitute under 0.25% of the sample. Sequences were obtained from naive CD4+ T cells from PBMCs. The cell subset or site label of this sample denotes: naive CD4+ T cells isolated by negative enrichment. These receptor sequences come from a human donor in good health.

This clone has only a few counts. CDR3 nucleotides: TGTGCCTGGAGTAGTCAGGGCGATCAGCCCCAGCATTTT. Translation: CAWSSQGDQPQHF. The chain combines TRBV30 with TRBJ1-5; a weak D match, TRBD1 (5 bases). This CDR3 is 13 amino acids long. V was pared by 2 bases and J by 5 bases, with 10 bases between. The germline CDR1 and CDR2 sequences are GTSNPN and SVGIG (reference sequence).

The rearrangement uses TRBV29-1 and TRBJ1-1; D gene ambiguous. Germline lookup yields CDR1 SQVTM and CDR2 ANQGSEA. This CDR3 spans 11 amino acids. The V end lost 4 bases, the J end lost 2 bases, and 5 bases lay between the germline ends. In nucleotides, the CDR3 is TGCAGCGTTGTCAGAAACACTGAAGCTTTCTTT. Translation gives CSVVRNTEAFF. Supplemented by reference TRBV29-1 and TRBJ1-1, the full variable domain reads SAVISQKPSRDICQRGTSLTIQCQVDSQVTMMFWYRQQPGQSLTLIATANQGSEATYESGFVIDKFPISRPNLTFSTLTVSNMSPEDSSIYLCSVVRNTEAFFGQGTRLTVV.

CDR3 DNA: TGTGCCAGCAGCGTACAGGGTCGGGGCTACACCTTC. Its translation: CASSVQGRGYTF. V is TRBV7-2 and J is TRBJ1-2; D is possibly TRBD1 (6 bases). The CDR3 length is 12 residues. V gave up 5 bases and J gave up 8 bases, with 12 bases separating them. Germline CDR1 is SGHTA and CDR2 is FQGNSA. The full variable domain, its missing parts supplied by reference TRBV7-2 and TRBJ1-2, is GAGVSQSPSNKVTEKGKDVELRCDPISGHTALYWYRQSLGQGLEFLIYFQGNSAPDKSGLPSDRFSAERTGGSVSTLTIQRTQQEDSAVYLCASSVQGRGYTFGSGTRLTVV.

This chain connects TRBV7-2 to TRBJ2-7; no definite D call. CDR1 SGHTA and CDR2 FQGNSA come from the germline V gene. V lost 7 bases to trimming and J lost 0 bases, with 16 bases between them. The CDR3 covers 15 residues. CDR3 loop: CASTPFRGSSYEQYF. The CDR3 DNA reads TGTGCCAGCACCCCTTTCCGAGGTAGCTCCTACGAGCAGTACTTC.

The chain links TRBV18 to TRBJ2-7, with D possibly called TRBD1 or TRBD2 (5 bases each). Deletions cut 3 bases from V and 0 bases from J, with 15 bases between. The CDR3 extends over 16 amino acids. The V gene's germline CDR1 is KGHSH and CDR2 LQKENI. The CDR3 coding sequence is TGTGCCAGCTCACCGAATCCGGGACGGACCTCCTACGAGCAGTACTTC. Translating gives CASSPNPGRTSYEQYF.

The rearrangement uses TRBV7-9 and TRBJ1-2; perhaps TRBD1 as D (5 bases). Germline CDR1 and CDR2: SEHNR and FQNEAQ (reference sequence). The V end was cut by 2 bases, the J end by 6 bases, with 16 bases between. The CDR3 loop spans 15 amino acids. This chain's CDR3 is CASSLFGVGADGYTF. As DNA, the CDR3 is TGTGCCAGCAGCTTATTCGGAGTCGGGGCAGATGGCTACACCTTC.

The chain couples TRBV30 to TRBJ2-3; maybe TRBD2 (5 bases). V lost 2 bases to trimming and J lost 6 bases, with 15 bases between them. Per germline, CDR1 GTSNPN and CDR2 SVGIG (reference sequence). This CDR3 has 14 residues. The DNA of the CDR3 is TGTGCCTGGAGTTCCCCCGGGATTCGGGATACGCAGTATTTT. Its translation: CAWSSPGIRDTQYF.

The V and J genes are TRBV6-5 and TRBJ2-3; TRBD2 might be the D (5 bases). The CDR3 length is 15 residues. CDR1 is MNHEY and CDR2 is SVGAGI in the germline V gene. V lost 7 bases to trimming and J lost 4 bases, with 18 bases between them. The CDR3 nucleotides are TGTGCCAGCAAACGGGAAATGGTTGATGCAGATACGCAGTATTTT. This translates into CASKREMVDADTQYF.

About this clone itself: Other nucleotide sequences from this sample produce the same CDR3. This chain uses TRBV3-1 (or the pseudogene TRBV3-2) with TRBJ2-7; no reliable D call. V dropped 5 bases and J dropped 1 base, with 3 bases sitting between them. The germline V gene has CDR1 LGHDT and CDR2 YNNKEL (reference sequence). CDR3 size: 11 residues. The CDR3 sequence: CASSYSYEQYF. CDR3 bases: TGTGCCAGCAGCTATTCCTACGAGCAGTACTTC.

This chain connects TRBV27 to TRBJ1-5, with D unclear. V was pared by 4 bases and J by 3 bases, with 7 bases between. CDR1 and CDR2 (germline): MNHEY, SMNVEV (reference sequence). The CDR3 has 13 residues. The CDR3: CASSYGINQPQHF. The CDR3, as DNA: TGTGCCAGCAGTTACGGGATCAATCAGCCCCAGCATTTT.

The rearrangement joins TRBV19 to TRBJ2-1; D might be TRBD1 (6 bases). The germline V gene encodes CDR1 LNHDA and CDR2 SQIVND (reference sequence). The CDR3 covers 14 residues. Trimming shortened V by 7 bases and J by 7 bases, and 17 bases separated the two germline ends. DNA for the CDR3: TGTGCCAGTAAAAGGGCAGGGGAATGGAATGAGCAGTTCTTC. The encoded protein is CASKRAGEWNEQFF. Based on the CDR3 plus reference TRBV19 and TRBJ2-1, the full variable domain is DGGITQSPKYLFRKEGQNVTLSCEQNLNHDAMYWYRQDPGQGLRLIYYSQIVNDFQKGDIAEGYSVSREKKESFPLTVTSAQKNPTAFYLCASKRAGEWNEQFFGPGTRLTVL.

This clone was observed a few times. The junction shows a germline mismatch at one end, possibly a read error. The V and J genes are TRBV7-7 and TRBJ1-4; the D is unclear. The CDR3 has 13 amino acids. Looked up from germline, CDR1 is SSHAT and CDR2 is FNYEAQ (reference sequence). The DNA of the CDR3 is TGTGCTAGCAGCTTATCTACAAATGAAAAACTGTTTTTT. It specifies CASSLSTNEKLFF.

This clone appeared once. V gene TRBV5-1 combines with J gene TRBJ2-6; 9 bases fit TRBD2. The germline V gene has CDR1 SGHRS and CDR2 YFSETQ. After removal of 4 bases from V and 0 bases from J, the junction contained 2 bases not matched to a gene. This CDR3 spans 16 amino acids. Written as DNA, the CDR3 is TGCGCCAGCAGCGATAGCGGGAGCTCTGGGGCCAACGTCCTGACTTTC. This codes for CASSDSGSSGANVLTF.

V and J are TRBV28 and TRBJ1-4, with D perhaps matching TRBD1 (6 bases). Trimming pared 9 bases from V and 5 bases from J, leaving 13 bases between. CDR1 and CDR2 (germline): MDHEN, SYDVKM. CDR3 length: 13 amino acids. The CDR3 protein is CASGKGTNEKLFF. The CDR3 DNA reads as TGTGCCAGTGGGAAGGGGACAAATGAAAAACTGTTTTTT.

The CDR3 DNA follows: TGCAGTGCTAGAGATACGTCTGAAGCTTTCTTT. This translates into CSARDTSEAFF. The chain combines TRBV20-1 with TRBJ1-1; D call uncertain. CDR3 length: 11 residues. V was pared by 0 bases and J by 6 bases, with 5 bases between. Per the germline V gene, CDR1 is DFQATT and CDR2 is SNEGSKA (reference sequence).

The V and J genes are TRBV12-3 or TRBV12-4 and TRBJ2-1; unclear D gene. The CDR3 is 11 amino acids. V lost 3 bases to trimming and J lost 9 bases, with 6 bases between them. The CDR3 DNA reads as TGTGCCAGCAGTTTTATAGGTGAGCAGTTCTTC. Translation: CASSFIGEQFF.

The genes are TRBV3-1 (or the pseudogene TRBV3-2) and TRBJ2-3; D unclear. V lost 4 bases and J lost 2, with 16 bases in between. This CDR3 region has 16 residues. Per the germline V gene, CDR1 is LGHDT and CDR2 is YNNKEL (reference sequence). The CDR3 nucleotides read TGTGCCAGCAGCCTAAAGTGTGACTTCGTCACAGATACGCAGTATTTT. Amino acid sequence: CASSLKCDFVTDTQYF.

V and J are TRBV7-9 and TRBJ1-4; 7 nucleotides align to TRBD1. V lost 5 bases to trimming and J lost 1 base; unmatched junction nucleotides: 4. The CDR3 contains 15 residues. Looked up from germline, CDR1 is SEHNR and CDR2 is FQNEAQ (reference sequence). The CDR3 here is CASSEQGRTNEKLFF. The CDR3 DNA reads as TGTGCCAGCAGCGAACAGGGGAGAACTAATGAAAAACTGTTTTTT.

This rearrangement joins TRBV29-1 to TRBJ1-2, with D perhaps TRBD1 (6 bases). V lost 7 bases and J 6 bases, leaving 18 bases between the germline ends. CDR1 is SQVTM, CDR2 ANQGSEA, per germline. The CDR3 contains 13 residues. The CDR3 reads CSGGNRALHGYTF. As DNA, the CDR3 is TGCAGCGGGGGGAACAGGGCGCTTCATGGCTACACCTTC. The whole variable domain, remainder taken from reference TRBV29-1 and TRBJ1-2, is SAVISQKPSRDICQRGTSLTIQCQVDSQVTMMFWYRQQPGQSLTLIATANQGSEATYESGFVIDKFPISRPNLTFSTLTVSNMSPEDSSIYLCSGGNRALHGYTFGSGTRLTVV.

The chain employs TRBV28 and TRBJ2-7; D may correspond to TRBD1 or TRBD2 (6 bases each). CDR3 length: 15 amino acids. Between the trimmed V and J ends, which lost 5 bases and 2 bases, there was a span of 16 bases. Germline V gene sequence: CDR1 MDHEN, CDR2 SYDVKM. DNA for the CDR3: TGTGCCAGCAGTGGGGGGAGACAGGTTGCCTACGAGCAGTACTTC. It codes for CASSGGRQVAYEQYF. Full variable domain (missing parts from reference TRBV28 and TRBJ2-7): DVKVTQSSRYLVKRTGEKVFLECVQDMDHENMFWYRQDPGLGLRLIYFSYDVKMKEKGDIPEGYSVSREKKERFSLILESASTNQTSMYLCASSGGRQVAYEQYFGPGTRLTVT.

This chain uses TRBV3-1 (or the pseudogene TRBV3-2) with TRBJ1-2, with no clear D. The CDR3 has 16 residues. Looked up from germline, CDR1 is LGHDT and CDR2 is YNNKEL (reference sequence). Trimming removed 0 bases from V and 4 bases from J, with 15 bases in between. The CDR3 loop is CASSQEVEGGGYGYTF. CDR3 in DNA: TGTGCCAGCAGCCAAGAAGTGGAGGGAGGCGGCTATGGCTACACCTTC.

The chain uses TRBV20-1 and TRBJ2-1; a possible D gene is TRBD2 (5 bases). CDR1 DFQATT and CDR2 SNEGSKA come from the germline V gene (reference sequence). The V end lost 3 bases, the J end lost 4 bases, and 10 bases lay between the germline ends. The CDR3 contains 13 residues. The CDR3, as DNA: TGCAGTGCTAGTATTCAGCGGTACAATGAGCAGTTCTTC. It codes for CSASIQRYNEQFF.

This chain uses TRBV9 with TRBJ1-2; maybe TRBD1 (5 bases). Trimming left V 0 bases short and J 6 bases short, with 9 bases between. This CDR3 spans 13 amino acids. CDR1 is SGDLS, CDR2 YYNGEE, per germline. The CDR3 sequence: CASSVARANGYTF. The CDR3 DNA reads TGTGCCAGCAGCGTAGCCAGGGCCAATGGCTACACCTTC.

V gene TRBV24-1 combines with J gene TRBJ2-1; TRBD2 matches at 13 bases. This CDR3 region has 16 residues. Trimming at V came to 4 bases and at J to 6 bases, leaving 5 bases not matched to a gene. Germline loops: CDR1 KGHDR, CDR2 SFDVKD. The CDR3 is CATSDSLAGGANEQFF. Written as DNA, the CDR3 is TGTGCCACCAGTGACTCACTAGCGGGAGGGGCCAATGAGCAGTTCTTC.

The gene calls are TRBV28 and TRBJ2-4; TRBD2 agrees at 10 bases. The germline CDR1 and CDR2 sequences are MDHEN and SYDVKM. The CDR3 contains 18 residues. V was pared by 5 bases and J by 2 bases, with 12 bases of the junction left unmatched. The CDR3: CASSRQPSSGSPKNIQYF. DNA for the CDR3: TGTGCCAGCAGTCGCCAACCCTCTAGCGGGAGTCCCAAAAACATTCAGTACTTC. Based on the CDR3 plus reference TRBV28 and TRBJ2-4, the full variable domain is DVKVTQSSRYLVKRTGEKVFLECVQDMDHENMFWYRQDPGLGLRLIYFSYDVKMKEKGDIPEGYSVSREKKERFSLILESASTNQTSMYLCASSRQPSSGSPKNIQYFGAGTRLSVL.

This chain joins TRBV6-2 or TRBV6-3 and TRBJ2-7, with a possible D match to TRBD1 (6 bases). The CDR3 consists of 16 residues. Trimming pared 7 bases from V and 1 base from J, leaving 20 bases between. Germline assignment: CDR1 MNHEY and CDR2 SVGEGT. The CDR3 loop reads CASTPWRQVVSYEQYF. The CDR3 DNA is TGTGCCAGCACCCCCTGGAGACAGGTAGTATCCTACGAGCAGTACTTC.

The rearrangement links TRBV6-1 to TRBJ2-2; 8 bases are shared with TRBD2. The germline CDR1 and CDR2 sequences are MNHNS and SASEGT. This CDR3 has 15 amino acids. The J segment lost 3 bases and the V segment lost 5 bases, leaving 5 bases of the junction unmatched. CDR3 in amino acids: CASSPNGGDTGELFF. The DNA for the CDR3 is TGTGCCAGCAGTCCAAACGGGGGGGACACCGGGGAGCTGTTTTTT.